This T cell receptor (beta chain) was profiled in a study of follicular helper T cells after annual influenza vaccination. Study information: For some subjects, blood spans the 2013-2014, 2014-2015 and 2015-2016 annual vaccinations.

V was cut by 2 bases and J by 1 base, with 4 bases left in between. Germline CDR1 is SGHNT and CDR2 is YYREEE (reference sequence). The CDR3 length is 12 residues. The protocol was immunoSEQ multiplex PCR, while the TCRdb copy is restricted to in-frame clones and leaves out a portion. The sample shows 10,000 or so clones, more than 60% of them seen only once. This sequence joins TRBV5-4 and TRBJ2-7; D gene ambiguous. This TCR derives from an adult who received the influenza vaccine. The material sequenced was CXCR5- memory CD4+ T cells sorted from blood, taken 6 weeks after influenza vaccination. In nucleotides, the CDR3 is TGTGCCAGCAGCTTCCAATCCTACGAGCAGTACTTC. It codes for CASSFQSYEQYF.